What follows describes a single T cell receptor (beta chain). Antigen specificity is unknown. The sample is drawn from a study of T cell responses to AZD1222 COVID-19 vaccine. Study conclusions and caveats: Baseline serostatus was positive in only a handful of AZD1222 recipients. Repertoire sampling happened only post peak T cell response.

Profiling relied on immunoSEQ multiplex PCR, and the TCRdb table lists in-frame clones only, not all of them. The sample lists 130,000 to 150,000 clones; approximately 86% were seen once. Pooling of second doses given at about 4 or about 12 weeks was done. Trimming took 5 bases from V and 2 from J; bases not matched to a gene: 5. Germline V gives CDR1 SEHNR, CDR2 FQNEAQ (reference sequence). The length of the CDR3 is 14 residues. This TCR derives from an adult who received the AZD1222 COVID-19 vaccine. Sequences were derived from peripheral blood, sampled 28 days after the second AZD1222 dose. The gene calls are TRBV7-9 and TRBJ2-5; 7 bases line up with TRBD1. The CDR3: CASSQGVGQETQYF. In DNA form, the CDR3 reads TGTGCCAGCAGCCAGGGGGTAGGGCAAGAGACCCAGTACTTC.